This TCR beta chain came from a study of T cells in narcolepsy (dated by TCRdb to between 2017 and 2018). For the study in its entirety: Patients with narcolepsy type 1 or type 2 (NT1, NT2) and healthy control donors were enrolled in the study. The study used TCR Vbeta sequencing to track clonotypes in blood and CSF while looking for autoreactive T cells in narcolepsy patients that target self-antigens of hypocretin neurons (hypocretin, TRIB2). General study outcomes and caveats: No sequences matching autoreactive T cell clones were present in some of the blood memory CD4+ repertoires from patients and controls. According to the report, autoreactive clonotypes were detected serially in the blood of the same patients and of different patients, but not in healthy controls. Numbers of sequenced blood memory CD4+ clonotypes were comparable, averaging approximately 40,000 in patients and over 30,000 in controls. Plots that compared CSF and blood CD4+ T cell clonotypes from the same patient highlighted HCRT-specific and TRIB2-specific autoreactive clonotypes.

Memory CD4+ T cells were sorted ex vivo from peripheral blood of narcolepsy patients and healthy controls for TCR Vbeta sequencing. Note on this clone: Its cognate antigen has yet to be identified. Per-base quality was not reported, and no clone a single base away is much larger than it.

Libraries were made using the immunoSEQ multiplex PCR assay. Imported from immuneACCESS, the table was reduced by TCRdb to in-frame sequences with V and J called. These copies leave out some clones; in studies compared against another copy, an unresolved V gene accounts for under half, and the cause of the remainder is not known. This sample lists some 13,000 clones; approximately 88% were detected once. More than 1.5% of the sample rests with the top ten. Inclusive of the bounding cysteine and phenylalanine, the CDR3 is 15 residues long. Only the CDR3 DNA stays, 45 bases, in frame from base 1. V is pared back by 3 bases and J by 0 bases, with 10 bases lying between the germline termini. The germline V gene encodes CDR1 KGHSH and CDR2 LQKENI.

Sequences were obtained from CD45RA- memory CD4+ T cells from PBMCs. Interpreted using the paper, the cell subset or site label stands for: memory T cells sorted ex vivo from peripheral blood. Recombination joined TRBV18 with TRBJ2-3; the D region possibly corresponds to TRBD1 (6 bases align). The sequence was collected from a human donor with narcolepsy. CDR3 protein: CASSPLGHSTDTQYF. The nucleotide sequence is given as TGTGCCAGCTCACCGTTGGGACACAGCACAGATACGCAGTATTTT.